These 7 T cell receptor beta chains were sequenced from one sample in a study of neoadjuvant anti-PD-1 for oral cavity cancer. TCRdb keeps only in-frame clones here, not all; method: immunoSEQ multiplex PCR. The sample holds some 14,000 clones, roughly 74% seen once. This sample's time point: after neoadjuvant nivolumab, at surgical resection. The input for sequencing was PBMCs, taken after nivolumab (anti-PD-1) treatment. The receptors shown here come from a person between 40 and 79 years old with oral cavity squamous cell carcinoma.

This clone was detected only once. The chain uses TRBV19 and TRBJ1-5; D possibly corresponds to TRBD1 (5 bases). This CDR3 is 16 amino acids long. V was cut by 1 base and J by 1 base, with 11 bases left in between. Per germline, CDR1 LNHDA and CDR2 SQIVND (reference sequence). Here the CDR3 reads CASSIVGVISNQPQHF. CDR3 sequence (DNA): TGTGCCAGTAGTATAGTGGGGGTAATCAGCAATCAGCCCCAGCATTTT.

CDR3 nucleotide sequence: TGTGCCAGCAGTCCTGACGGGGGAAACACCATATATTTT. This encodes CASSPDGGNTIYF. The rearrangement links TRBV27 to TRBJ1-3; D uncertain. This CDR3 is built from 13 residues. The germline V gene encodes CDR1 MNHEY and CDR2 SMNVEV (reference sequence). The V and J ends lost 5 bases and 4 bases respectively, with 9 bases between them.

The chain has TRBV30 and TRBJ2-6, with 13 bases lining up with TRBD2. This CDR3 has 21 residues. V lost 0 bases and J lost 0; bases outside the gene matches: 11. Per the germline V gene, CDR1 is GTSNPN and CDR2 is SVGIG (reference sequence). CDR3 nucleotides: TGTGCCTGGAGTGTAGTACGGTTACTAGCGGGAGGGACCTCTGGGGCCAACGTCCTGACTTTC. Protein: CAWSVVRLLAGGTSGANVLTF.

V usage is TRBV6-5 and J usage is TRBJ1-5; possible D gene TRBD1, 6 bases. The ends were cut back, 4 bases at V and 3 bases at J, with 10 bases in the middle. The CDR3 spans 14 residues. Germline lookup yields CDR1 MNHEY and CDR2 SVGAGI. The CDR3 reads CASSLDRYNQPQHF. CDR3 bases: TGTGCCAGCAGTTTAGACAGGTACAATCAGCCCCAGCATTTT.

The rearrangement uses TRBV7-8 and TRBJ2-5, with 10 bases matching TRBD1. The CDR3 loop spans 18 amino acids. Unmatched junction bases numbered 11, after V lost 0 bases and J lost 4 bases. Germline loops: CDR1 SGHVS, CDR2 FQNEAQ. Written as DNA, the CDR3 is TGTGCCAGCAGCTTAGCACTAACCGGGACAGGGGTAGGAGAGACCCAGTACTTC. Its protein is CASSLALTGTGVGETQYF.

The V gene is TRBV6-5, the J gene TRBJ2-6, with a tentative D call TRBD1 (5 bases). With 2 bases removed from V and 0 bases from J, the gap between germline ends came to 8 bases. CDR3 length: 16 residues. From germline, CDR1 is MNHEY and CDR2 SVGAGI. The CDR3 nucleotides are TGTGCCAGCAGTTACGACAGACGCTCTGGGGCCAACGTCCTGACTTTC. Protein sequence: CASSYDRRSGANVLTF.

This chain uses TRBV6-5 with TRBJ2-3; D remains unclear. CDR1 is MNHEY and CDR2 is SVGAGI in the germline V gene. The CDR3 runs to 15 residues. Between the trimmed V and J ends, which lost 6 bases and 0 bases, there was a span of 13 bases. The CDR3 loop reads CASSLGRISTDTQYF. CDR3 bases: TGTGCCAGCAGCCTAGGACGGATTAGCACAGATACGCAGTATTTT.